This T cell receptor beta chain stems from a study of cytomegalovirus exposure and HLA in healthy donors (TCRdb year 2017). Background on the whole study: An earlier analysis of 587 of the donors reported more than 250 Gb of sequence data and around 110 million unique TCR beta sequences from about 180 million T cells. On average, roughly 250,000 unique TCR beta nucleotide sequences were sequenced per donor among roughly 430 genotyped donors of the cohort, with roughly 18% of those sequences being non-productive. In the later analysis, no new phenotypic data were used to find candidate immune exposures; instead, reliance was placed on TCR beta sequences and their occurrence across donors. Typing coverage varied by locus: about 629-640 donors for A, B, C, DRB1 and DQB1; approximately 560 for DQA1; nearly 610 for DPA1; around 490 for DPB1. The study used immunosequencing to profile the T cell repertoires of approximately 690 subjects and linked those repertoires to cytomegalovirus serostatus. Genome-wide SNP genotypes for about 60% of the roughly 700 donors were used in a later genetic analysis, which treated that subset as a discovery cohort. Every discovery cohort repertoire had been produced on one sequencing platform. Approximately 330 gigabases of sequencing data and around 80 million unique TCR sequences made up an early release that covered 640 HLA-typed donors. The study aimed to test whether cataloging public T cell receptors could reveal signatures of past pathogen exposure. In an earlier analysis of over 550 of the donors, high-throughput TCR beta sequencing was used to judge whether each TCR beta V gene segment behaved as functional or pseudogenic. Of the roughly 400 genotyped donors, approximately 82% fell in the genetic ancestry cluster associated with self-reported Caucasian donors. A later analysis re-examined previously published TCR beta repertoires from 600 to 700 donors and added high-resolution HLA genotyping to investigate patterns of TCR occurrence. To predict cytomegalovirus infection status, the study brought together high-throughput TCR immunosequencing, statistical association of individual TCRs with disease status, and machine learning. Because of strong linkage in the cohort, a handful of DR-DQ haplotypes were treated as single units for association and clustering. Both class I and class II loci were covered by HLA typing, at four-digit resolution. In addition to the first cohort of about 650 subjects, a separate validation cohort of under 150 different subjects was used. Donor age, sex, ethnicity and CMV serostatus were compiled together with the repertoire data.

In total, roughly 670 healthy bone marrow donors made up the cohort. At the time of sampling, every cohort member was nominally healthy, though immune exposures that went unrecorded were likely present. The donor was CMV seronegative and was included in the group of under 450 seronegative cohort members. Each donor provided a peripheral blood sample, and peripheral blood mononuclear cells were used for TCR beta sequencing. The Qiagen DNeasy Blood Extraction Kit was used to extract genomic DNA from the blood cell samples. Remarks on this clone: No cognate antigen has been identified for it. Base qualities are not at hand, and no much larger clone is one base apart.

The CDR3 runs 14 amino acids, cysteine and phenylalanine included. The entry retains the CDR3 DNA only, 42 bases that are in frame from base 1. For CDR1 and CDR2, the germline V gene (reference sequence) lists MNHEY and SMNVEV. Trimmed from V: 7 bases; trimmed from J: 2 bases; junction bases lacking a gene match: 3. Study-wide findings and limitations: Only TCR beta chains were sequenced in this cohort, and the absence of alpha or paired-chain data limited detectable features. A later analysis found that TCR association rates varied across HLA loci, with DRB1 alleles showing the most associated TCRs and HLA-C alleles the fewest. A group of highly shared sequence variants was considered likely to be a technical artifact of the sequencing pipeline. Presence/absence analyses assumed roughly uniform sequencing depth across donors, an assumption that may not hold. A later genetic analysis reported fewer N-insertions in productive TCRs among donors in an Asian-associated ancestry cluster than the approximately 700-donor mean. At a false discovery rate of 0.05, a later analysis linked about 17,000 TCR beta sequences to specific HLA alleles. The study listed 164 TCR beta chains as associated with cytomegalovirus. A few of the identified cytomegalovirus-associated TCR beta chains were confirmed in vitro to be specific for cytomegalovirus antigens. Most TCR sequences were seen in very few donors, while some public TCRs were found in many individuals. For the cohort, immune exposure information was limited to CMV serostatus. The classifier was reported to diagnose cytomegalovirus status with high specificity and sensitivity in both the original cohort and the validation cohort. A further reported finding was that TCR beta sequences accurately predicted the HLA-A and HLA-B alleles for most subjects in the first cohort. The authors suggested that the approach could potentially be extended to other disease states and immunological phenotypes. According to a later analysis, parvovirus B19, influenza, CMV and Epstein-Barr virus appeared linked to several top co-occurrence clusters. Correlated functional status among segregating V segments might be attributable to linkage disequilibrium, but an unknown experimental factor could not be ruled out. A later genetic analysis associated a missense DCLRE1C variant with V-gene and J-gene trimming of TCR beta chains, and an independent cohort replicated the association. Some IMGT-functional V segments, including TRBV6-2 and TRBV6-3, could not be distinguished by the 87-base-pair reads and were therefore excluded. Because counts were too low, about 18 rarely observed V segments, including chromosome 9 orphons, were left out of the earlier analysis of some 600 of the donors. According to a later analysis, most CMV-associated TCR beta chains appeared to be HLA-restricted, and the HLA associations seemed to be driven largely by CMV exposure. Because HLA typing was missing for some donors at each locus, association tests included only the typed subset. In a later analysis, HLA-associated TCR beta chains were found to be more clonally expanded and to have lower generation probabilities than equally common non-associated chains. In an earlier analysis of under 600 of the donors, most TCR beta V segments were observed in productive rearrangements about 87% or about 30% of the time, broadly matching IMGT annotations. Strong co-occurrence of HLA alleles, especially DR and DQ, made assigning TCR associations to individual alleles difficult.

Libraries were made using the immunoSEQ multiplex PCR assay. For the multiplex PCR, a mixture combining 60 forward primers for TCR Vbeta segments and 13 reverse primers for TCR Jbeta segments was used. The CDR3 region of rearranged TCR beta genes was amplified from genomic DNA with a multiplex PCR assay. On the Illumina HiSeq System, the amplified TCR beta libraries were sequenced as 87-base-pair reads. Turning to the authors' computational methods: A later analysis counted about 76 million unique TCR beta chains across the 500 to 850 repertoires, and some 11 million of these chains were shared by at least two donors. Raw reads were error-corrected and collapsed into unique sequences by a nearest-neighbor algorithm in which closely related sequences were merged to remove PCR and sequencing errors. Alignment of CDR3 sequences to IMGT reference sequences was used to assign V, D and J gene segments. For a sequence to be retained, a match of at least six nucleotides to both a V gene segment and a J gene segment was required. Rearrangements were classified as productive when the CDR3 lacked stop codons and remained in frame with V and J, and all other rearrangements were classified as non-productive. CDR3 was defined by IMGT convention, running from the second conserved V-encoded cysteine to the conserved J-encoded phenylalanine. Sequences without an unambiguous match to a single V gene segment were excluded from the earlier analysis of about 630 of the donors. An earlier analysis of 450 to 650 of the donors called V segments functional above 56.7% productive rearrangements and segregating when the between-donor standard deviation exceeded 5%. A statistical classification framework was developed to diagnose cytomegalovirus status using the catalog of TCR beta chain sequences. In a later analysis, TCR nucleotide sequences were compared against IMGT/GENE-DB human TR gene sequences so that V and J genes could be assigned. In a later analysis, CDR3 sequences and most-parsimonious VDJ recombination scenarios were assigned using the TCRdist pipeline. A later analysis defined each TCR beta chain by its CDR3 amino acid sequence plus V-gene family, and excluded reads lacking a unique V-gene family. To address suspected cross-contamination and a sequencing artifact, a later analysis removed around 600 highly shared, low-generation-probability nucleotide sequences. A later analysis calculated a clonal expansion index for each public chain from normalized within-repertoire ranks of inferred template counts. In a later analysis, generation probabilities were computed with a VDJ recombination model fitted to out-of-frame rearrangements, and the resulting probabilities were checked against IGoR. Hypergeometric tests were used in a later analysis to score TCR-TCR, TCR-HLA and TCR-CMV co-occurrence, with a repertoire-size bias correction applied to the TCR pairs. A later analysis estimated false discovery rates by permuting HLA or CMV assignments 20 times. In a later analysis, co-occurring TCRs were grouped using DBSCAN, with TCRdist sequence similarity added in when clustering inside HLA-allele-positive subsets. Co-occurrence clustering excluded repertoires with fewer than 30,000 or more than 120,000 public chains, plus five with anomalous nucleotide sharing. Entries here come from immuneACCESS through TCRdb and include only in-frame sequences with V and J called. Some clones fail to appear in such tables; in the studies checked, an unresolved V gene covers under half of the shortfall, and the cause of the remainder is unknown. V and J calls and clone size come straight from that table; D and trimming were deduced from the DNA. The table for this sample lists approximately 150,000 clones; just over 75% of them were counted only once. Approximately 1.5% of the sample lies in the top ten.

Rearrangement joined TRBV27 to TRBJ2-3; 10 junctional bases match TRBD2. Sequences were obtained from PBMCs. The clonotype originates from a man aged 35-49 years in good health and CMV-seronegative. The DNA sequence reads TGTGCCAGCAAAAGCGGGAGGGTCACAGATACGCAGTATTTT. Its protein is CASKSGRVTDTQYF.